A selection of T cell receptor beta chains follows, all from one sample in a study of shared clonotypes between healthy human individuals. Method: immunoSEQ multiplex PCR; TCRdb's copy keeps in-frame clones and lacks some. The table records more than 2 million clones, around 93% of them present only once. The sample consisted of naive CD8+ T cells from PBMCs. These receptors all come from a man aged 18 to 30 in good health. Some clones in this sample may be carry-over from other donors' samples. Both conserved end residues are part of each CDR3. D genes are given only for firm matches. Clone size is given for some rows only: seen once, a few or many times, or a class if the clone is expanded.

j_call | clone_size | d_call | v_call | cdr3_aa | cdr3_nt
TRBJ2-2 | . | . | TRBV11-2 | CASSSRSTGELFF | TGTGCCAGCAGCTCCCGGAGTACCGGGGAGCTGTTTTTT
TRBJ1-1 | once | . | TRBV19 | CATQLGGVTEAFF | TGTGCCACGCAACTGGGAGGGGTGACTGAAGCTTTCTTT
TRBJ2-5 | . | . | TRBV14 | CASSHPPDEETQYF | TGTGCCAGCAGCCACCCGCCAGACGAAGAGACCCAGTACTTC
TRBJ2-7 | once | TRBD2 | TRBV27 | CASSLPGLAEQYF | TGTGCCAGCAGTCTCCCGGGACTAGCGGAGCAGTACTTC
TRBJ2-1 | . | . | TRBV11-2 | CASSLGGNPYNEQFF | TGTGCCAGCAGCTTAGGCGGGAATCCCTACAATGAGCAGTTCTTC
TRBJ2-7 | . | TRBD2 | TRBV7-6 | CASSLELAARYEQYF | TGTGCCAGCAGCTTAGAGCTAGCGGCGAGATACGAGCAGTACTTC
TRBJ1-1 | . | . | TRBV19 | CASSILLTGESFF | TGTGCCAGTAGTATACTGTTGACGGGTGAATCTTTCTTT
TRBJ2-1 | . | TRBD2 | TRBV6-6 | CASSLGWEGSEQFF | TGTGCCAGCAGCCTAGGGTGGGAGGGCTCCGAGCAGTTCTTC
TRBJ2-3 | . | TRBD1 | TRBV5-4 | CASSPRGYPTTDTQYF | TGTGCCAGCAGCCCCAGGGGGTACCCGACCACAGATACGCAGTATTTT
TRBJ2-7 | . | . | TRBV19 | CASSIRGHYEQYF | TGTGCCAGTAGTATACGTGGACACTACGAGCAGTACTTC
TRBJ2-2 | few | . | TRBV19 | CASSIDGTGELFF | TGTGCCAGTAGTATTGACGGGACCGGGGAGCTGTTTTTT
TRBJ2-2 | . | . | TRBV9 | CASSVEGSTGELFF | TGTGCCAGCAGCGTAGAGGGTTCCACCGGGGAGCTGTTTTTT
TRBJ2-7 | . | . | TRBV7-8 | CASSLVYWGATSSSYEQYF | TGTGCCAGCAGCTTGGTATATTGGGGGGCCACTTCTAGCTCCTACGAGCAGTACTTC
TRBJ2-7 | . | TRBD1 | TRBV7-6 | CASSARTGDYEQYF | TGTGCCAGCAGCGCCCGGACAGGGGACTACGAGCAGTACTTC
TRBJ2-5 | . | . | TRBV6-5 | CASSPSGGRETQYF | TGTGCCAGCAGTCCTTCGGGGGGCCGAGAGACCCAGTACTTC
TRBJ2-7 | . | . | TRBV5-6 | CASSLEAGTYEQYF | TGTGCCAGCAGCTTGGAGGCGGGCACCTACGAGCAGTACTTC
TRBJ2-3 | . | TRBD2 | TRBV5-1 | CASSSIGPTSGWGGGDTQYF | TGCGCCAGCAGCTCGATTGGGCCTACTAGCGGATGGGGTGGTGGAGATACGCAGTATTTT
TRBJ2-1 | . | TRBD2 | TRBV7-2 | CASSLGLAGGLAYNEQFF | TGTGCCAGCAGCTTAGGACTAGCGGGAGGTCTAGCTTACAATGAGCAGTTCTTC
TRBJ2-1 | . | TRBD2 | TRBV9 | CASSAPSGTSGYNEQFF | TGTGCCAGCAGCGCCCCCTCCGGGACTAGCGGCTACAATGAGCAGTTCTTC